This TCR beta chain stems from a study of CD8 T cells in Susac syndrome. RNA totalling about 0.5 to 1 ug underwent reverse transcription with random hexamers. TCRdb re-analysed the immunoSEQ multiplex PCR reads in MiXCR, keeping a single row per CDR3 protein. The repertoire includes some 400,000 distinct CDR3 sequences, around 85% of them detected once, and approximately 0.12% sits in the top ten. The germline V gene has CDR1 SGHRS and CDR2 YFSETQ. V was pared by 7 bases and J by 4 bases, with 9 bases between. CDR3 size: 12 residues. Material for sequencing was CD8+ T cells from PBMCs. The V and J genes are TRBV5-1 and TRBJ2-1, with D unresolved. This receptor was obtained from a human donor with multiple sclerosis. The CDR3 nucleotides are TGCGCCAGCCGAGTACCTTACAATGAGCAGTTCTTC. It translates to CASRVPYNEQFF.